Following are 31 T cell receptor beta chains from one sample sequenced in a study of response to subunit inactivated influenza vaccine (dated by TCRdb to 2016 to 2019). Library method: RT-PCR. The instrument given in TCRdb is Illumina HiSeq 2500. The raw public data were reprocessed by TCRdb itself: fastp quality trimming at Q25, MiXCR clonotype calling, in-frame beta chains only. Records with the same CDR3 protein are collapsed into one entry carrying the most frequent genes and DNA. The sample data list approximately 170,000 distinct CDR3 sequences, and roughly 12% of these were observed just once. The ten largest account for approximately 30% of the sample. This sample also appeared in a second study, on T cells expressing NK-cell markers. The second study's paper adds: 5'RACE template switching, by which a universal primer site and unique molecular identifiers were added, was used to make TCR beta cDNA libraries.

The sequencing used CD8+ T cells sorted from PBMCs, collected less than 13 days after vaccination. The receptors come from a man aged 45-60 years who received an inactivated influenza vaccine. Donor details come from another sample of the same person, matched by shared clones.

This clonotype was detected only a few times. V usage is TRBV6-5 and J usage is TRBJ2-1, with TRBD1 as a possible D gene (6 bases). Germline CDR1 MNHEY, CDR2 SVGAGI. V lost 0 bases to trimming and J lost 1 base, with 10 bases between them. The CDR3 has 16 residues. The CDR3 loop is CASSYSSQGSYNEQFF. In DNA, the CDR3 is TGTGCCAGCAGTTACTCGAGCCAGGGGTCCTACAATGAGCAGTTCTTC.

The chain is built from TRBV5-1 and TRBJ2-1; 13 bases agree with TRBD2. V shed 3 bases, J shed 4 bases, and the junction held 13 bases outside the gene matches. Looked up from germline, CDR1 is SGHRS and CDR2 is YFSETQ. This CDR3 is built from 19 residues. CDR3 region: CASSYPKGLAGTAYNEQFF. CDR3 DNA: TGCGCCAGCAGCTACCCAAAGGGACTAGCGGGGACTGCATACAATGAGCAGTTCTTC.

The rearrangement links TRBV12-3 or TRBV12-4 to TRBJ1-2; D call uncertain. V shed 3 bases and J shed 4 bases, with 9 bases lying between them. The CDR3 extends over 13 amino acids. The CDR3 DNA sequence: TGTGCCAGCAGTTTTTCTCCGAGCTATGGCTACACCTTC. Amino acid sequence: CASSFSPSYGYTF.

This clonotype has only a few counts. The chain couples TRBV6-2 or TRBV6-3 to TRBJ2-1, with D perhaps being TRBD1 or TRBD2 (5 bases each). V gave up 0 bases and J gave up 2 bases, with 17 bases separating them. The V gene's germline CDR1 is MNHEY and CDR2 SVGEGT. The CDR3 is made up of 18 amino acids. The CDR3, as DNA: TGTGCCAGCAGTTACTCGCGCAGTCCGGGACCCACCTACAATGAGCAGTTCTTC. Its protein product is CASSYSRSPGPTYNEQFF.

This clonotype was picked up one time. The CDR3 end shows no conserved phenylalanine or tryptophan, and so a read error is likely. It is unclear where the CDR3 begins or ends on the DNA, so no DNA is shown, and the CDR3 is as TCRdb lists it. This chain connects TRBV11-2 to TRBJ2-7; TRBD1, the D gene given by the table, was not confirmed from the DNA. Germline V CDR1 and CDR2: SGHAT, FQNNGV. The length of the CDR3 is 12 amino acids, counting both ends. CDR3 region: CASSFNLTEGTL.

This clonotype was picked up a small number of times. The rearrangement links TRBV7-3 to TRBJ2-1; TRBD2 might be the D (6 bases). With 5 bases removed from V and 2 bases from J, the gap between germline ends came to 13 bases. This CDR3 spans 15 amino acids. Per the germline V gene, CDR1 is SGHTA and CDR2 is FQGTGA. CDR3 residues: CASSPRDSPYNEQFF. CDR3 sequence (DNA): TGTGCCAGCAGCCCTCGGGACTCACCCTACAATGAGCAGTTCTTC.

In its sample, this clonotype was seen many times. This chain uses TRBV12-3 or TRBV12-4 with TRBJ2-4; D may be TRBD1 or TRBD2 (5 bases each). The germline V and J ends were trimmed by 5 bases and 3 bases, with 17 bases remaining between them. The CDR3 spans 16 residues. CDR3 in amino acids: CASSVGTGRDKNIQYF. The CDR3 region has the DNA TGTGCCAGCAGTGTCGGGACGGGTCGGGACAAAAACATTCAGTACTTC.

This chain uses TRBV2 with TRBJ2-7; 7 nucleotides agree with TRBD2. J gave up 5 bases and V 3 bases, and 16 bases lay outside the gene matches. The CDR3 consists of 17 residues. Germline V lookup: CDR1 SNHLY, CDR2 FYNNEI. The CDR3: CASSDPFGEGSSHEQYF. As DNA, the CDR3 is TGTGCCAGCAGTGATCCTTTTGGGGAGGGATCGTCCCACGAGCAGTACTTC.

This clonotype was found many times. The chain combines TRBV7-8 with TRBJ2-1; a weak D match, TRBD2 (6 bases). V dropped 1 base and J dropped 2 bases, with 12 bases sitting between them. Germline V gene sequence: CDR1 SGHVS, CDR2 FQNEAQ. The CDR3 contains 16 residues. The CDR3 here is CASSLEGWGAYNEQFF. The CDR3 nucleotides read TGTGCCAGCAGCTTAGAAGGGTGGGGGGCCTACAATGAGCAGTTCTTC.

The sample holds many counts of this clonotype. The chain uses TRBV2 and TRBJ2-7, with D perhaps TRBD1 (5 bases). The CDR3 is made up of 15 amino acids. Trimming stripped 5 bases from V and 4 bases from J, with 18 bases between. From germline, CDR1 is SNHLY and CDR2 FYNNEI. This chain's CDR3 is CASSQDTSHLYEQYF. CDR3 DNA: TGTGCCAGCAGTCAGGACACGAGCCATCTATACGAGCAGTACTTC.

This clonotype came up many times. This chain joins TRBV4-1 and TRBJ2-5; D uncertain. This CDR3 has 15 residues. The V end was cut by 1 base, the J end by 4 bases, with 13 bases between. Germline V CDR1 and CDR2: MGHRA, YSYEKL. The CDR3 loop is CASSQVGAGLETQYF. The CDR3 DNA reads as TGCGCCAGCAGCCAAGTTGGTGCAGGTTTAGAGACCCAGTACTTC.

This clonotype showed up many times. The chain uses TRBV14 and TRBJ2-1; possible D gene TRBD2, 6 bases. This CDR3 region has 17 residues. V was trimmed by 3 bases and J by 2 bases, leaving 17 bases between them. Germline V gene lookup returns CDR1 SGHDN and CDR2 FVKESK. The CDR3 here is CASSHAPGLGTYNEQFF. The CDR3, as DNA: TGTGCCAGCAGCCATGCACCGGGACTCGGTACCTACAATGAGCAGTTCTTC. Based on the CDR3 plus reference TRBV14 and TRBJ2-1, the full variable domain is EAGVTQFPSHSVIEKGQTVTLRCDPISGHDNLYWYRRVMGKEIKFLLHFVKESKQDESGMPNNRFLAERTGGTYSTLKVQPAELEDSGVYFCASSHAPGLGTYNEQFFGPGTRLTVL.

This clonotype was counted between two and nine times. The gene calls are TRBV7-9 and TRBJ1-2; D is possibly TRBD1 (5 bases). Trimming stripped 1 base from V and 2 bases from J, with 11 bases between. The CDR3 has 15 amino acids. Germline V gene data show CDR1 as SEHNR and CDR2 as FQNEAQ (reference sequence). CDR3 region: CASSLGWAGNYGYTF. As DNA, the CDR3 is TGTGCCAGCAGCTTAGGGTGGGCAGGGAACTATGGCTACACCTTC.

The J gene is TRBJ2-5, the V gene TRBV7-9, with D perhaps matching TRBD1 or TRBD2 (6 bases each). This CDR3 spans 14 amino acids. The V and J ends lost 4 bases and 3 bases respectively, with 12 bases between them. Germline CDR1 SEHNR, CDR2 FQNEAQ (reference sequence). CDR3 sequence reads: CASSYPGAEETQYF. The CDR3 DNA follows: TGTGCCAGCAGCTACCCGGGGGCCGAAGAGACCCAGTACTTC.

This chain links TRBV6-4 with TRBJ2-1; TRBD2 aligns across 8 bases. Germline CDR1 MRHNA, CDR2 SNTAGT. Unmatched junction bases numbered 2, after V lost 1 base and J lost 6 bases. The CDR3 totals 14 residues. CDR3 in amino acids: CASSDWGLGNEQFF. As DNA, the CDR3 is TGTGCCAGCAGTGACTGGGGACTAGGCAATGAGCAGTTCTTC.

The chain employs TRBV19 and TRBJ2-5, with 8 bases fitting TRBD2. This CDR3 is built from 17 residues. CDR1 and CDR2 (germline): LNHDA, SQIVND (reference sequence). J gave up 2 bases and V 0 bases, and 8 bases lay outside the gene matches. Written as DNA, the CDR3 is TGTGCCAGTAGTATAGAGCTTAGCGGGGACGAACAAGAGACCCAGTACTTC. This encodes CASSIELSGDEQETQYF.

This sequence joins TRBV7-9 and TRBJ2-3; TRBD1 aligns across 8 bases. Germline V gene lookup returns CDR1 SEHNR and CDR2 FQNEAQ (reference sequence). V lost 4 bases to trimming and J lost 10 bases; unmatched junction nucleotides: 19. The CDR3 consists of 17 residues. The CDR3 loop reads CASSYPRTGRNQIPQYF. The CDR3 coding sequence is TGTGCCAGCAGCTACCCCCGGACAGGGAGAAACCAGATACCGCAGTATTTT.

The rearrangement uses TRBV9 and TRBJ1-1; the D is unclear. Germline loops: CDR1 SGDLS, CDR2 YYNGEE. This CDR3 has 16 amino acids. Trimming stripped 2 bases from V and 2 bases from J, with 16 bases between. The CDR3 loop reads CASSVGGYGSNTEAFF. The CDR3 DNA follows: TGTGCCAGCAGCGTCGGAGGGTACGGATCCAACACTGAAGCTTTCTTT.

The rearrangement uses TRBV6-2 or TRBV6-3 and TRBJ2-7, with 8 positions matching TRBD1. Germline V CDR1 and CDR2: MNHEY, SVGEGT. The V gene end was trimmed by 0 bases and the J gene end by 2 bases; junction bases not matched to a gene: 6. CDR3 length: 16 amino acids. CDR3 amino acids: CASSYSGTGDAYEQYF. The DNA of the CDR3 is TGTGCCAGCAGTTACTCGGGGACAGGAGATGCCTACGAGCAGTACTTC.

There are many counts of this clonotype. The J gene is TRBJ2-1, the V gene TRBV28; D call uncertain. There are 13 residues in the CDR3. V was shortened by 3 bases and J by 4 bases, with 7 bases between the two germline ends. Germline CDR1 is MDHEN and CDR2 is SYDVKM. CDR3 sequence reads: CASSFGQYNEQFF. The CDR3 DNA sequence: TGTGCCAGCAGTTTTGGTCAGTACAATGAGCAGTTCTTC.

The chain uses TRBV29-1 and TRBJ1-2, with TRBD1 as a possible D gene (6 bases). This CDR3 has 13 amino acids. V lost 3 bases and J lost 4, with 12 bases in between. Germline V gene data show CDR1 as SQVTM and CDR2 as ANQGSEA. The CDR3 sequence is CSVDAGAGYGYTF. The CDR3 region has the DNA TGCAGCGTTGATGCAGGGGCTGGCTATGGCTACACCTTC.

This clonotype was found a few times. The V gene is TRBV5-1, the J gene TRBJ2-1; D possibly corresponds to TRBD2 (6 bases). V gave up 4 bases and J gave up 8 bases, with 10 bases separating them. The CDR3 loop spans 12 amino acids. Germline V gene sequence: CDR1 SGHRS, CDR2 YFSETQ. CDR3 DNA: TGCGCCAGCAGCACTAGCAGGCATGAGCAGTTCTTC. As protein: CASSTSRHEQFF.

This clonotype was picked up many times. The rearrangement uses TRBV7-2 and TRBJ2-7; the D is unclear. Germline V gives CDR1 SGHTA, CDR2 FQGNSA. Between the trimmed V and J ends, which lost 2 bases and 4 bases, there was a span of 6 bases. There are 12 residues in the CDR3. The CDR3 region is CASSLSGYEQYF. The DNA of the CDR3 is TGTGCCAGCAGCTTATCCGGTTACGAGCAGTACTTC.

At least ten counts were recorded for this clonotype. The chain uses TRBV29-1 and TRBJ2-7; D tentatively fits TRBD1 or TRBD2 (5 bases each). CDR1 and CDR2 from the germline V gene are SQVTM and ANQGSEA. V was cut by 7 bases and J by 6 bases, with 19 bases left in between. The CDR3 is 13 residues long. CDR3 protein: CSARDPIVSEQYF. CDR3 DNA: TGCAGCGCCAGGGACCCGATAGTATCCGAGCAGTACTTC.

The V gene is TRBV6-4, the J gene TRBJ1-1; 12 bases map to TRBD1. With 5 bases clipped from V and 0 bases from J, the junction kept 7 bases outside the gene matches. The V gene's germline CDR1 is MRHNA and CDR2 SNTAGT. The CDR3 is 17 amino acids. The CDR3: CASSLAGTGGVNTEAFF. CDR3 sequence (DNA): TGTGCCAGCAGTCTAGCCGGGACAGGGGGCGTGAACACTGAAGCTTTCTTT.

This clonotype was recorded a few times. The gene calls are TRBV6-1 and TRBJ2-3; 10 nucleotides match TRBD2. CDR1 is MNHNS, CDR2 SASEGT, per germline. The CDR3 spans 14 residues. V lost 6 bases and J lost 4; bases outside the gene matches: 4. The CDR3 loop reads CASRTSGHPDTQYF. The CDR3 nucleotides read TGTGCCAGCAGGACTAGCGGGCACCCAGATACGCAGTATTTT.

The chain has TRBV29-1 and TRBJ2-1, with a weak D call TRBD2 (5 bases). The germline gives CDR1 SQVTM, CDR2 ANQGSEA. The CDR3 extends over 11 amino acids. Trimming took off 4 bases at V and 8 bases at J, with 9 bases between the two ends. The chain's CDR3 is CSVGGSYEQFF. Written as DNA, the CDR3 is TGCAGCGTTGGAGGGTCCTATGAGCAGTTCTTC.

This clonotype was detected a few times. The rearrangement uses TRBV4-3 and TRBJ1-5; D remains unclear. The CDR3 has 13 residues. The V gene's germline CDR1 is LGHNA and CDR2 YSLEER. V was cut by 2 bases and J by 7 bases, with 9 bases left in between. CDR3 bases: TGCGCCAGCAGCCAATCTTACACCCAGCCCCAGCATTTT. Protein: CASSQSYTQPQHF.

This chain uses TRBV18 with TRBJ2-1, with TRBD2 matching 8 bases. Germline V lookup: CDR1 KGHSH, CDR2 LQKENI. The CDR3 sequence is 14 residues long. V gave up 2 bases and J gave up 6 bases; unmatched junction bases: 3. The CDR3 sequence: CASSPGLAGNEQFF. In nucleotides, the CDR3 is TGTGCCAGCTCACCAGGACTAGCAGGCAATGAGCAGTTCTTC.

The CDR3, as DNA: TGTGCCAGCAGTCCGGACAGGGGGGAGCAGTTCTTC. This codes for CASSPDRGEQFF. The gene calls are TRBV6-2 or TRBV6-3 and TRBJ2-1; 10 bases are a match to TRBD1. Germline V lookup: CDR1 MNHEY, CDR2 SVGEGT. The CDR3 sequence is 12 residues long. Trimming cost V 5 bases and J 10 bases; bases outside gene matches: 2.

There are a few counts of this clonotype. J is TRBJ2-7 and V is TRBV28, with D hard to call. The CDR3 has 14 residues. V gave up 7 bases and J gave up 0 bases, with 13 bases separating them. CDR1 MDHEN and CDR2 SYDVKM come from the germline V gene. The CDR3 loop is CASTRAASSYEQYF. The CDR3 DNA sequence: TGTGCCAGCACCAGAGCAGCGAGCTCCTACGAGCAGTACTTC.